Listed here are 30 T cell receptor beta chains from one sample, sequenced in a study of PD-1 blockade in classical Hodgkin lymphoma. This table comes from immunoSEQ multiplex PCR, and its TCRdb copy is limited to in-frame clones, with some not included. The sample has tens of thousands of clones; nearly 90% are singletons. The time point denotes: newly diagnosed, previously untreated cHL patient sample. Investigators isolated CD4+ T cells from thawed PBMCs through magnetic negative selection. What was sequenced was CD4+ T cells from blood. These receptors all stem from a human donor with classical Hodgkin lymphoma.

The chain recombines TRBV19 with TRBJ2-1, with 8 bases that match TRBD2. In germline, CDR1 is LNHDA, CDR2 SQIVND (reference sequence). V lost 3 bases to trimming and J lost 1 base; unmatched junction nucleotides: 2. This CDR3 spans 15 amino acids. For the CDR3, the DNA is TGTGCCAGTAGTATGGCGGGAGGTTCCTACAATGAGCAGTTCTTC. Translation: CASSMAGGSYNEQFF.

CDR3 DNA: TGTGCCAGCAGTTCGTCAGGGGGCACGCACTACAATGAGCAGTTCTTC. It codes for CASSSSGGTHYNEQFF. The chain uses TRBV27 and TRBJ2-1; TRBD1 agrees at 8 bases. Germline values: CDR1 MNHEY, CDR2 SMNVEV (reference sequence). The V gene end was trimmed by 4 bases and the J gene end by 3 bases; junction bases not matched to a gene: 8. This CDR3 region has 16 residues.

This clone was recorded a few times. The chain is built from TRBV19 and TRBJ2-2; D uncertain. Per germline, CDR1 LNHDA and CDR2 SQIVND (reference sequence). The CDR3 has 13 amino acids. Trimming took off 3 bases at V and 4 bases at J, with 6 bases between the two ends. CDR3 sequence (DNA): TGTGCCAGTAGTATCGAGCGCACCGGGGAGCTGTTTTTT. Translation gives CASSIERTGELFF.

This chain connects TRBV7-2 to TRBJ2-1, with D possibly matching TRBD2 (5 bases). With 1 base removed from V and 8 bases from J, the gap between germline ends came to 12 bases. This CDR3 has 14 residues. In germline, CDR1 is SGHTA, CDR2 FQGNSA. The CDR3 nucleotides are TGTGCCAGCAGCTTAGGAGCTAGCAATCATGAGCAGTTCTTC. It yields the protein CASSLGASNHEQFF.

The genes are TRBV7-2 and TRBJ1-3; D is uncertain. Germline CDR1 reads SGHTA; CDR2 reads FQGNSA. With 3 bases removed from V and 3 bases from J, the gap between germline ends came to 18 bases. This CDR3 contains 17 residues. The CDR3 DNA follows: TGTGCCAGCAGCTTTGAGGGAGGGAAACTTTTTGGAAACACCATATATTTT. Residues: CASSFEGGKLFGNTIYF. The full variable domain, its missing parts supplied by reference TRBV7-2 and TRBJ1-3, is GAGVSQSPSNKVTEKGKDVELRCDPISGHTALYWYRQSLGQGLEFLIYFQGNSAPDKSGLPSDRFSAERTGGSVSTLTIQRTQQEDSAVYLCASSFEGGKLFGNTIYFGEGSWLTVV.

The chain's CDR3 is CASSLGLAVYKETQYF. CDR3 sequence (DNA): TGTGCCAGCAGCTTAGGTCTAGCGGTCTACAAAGAGACCCAGTACTTC. The chain joins TRBV11-2 to TRBJ2-5; TRBD2 agrees at 7 bases. Unmatched junction bases numbered 8, after V lost 1 base and J lost 3 bases. Germline assignment: CDR1 SGHAT and CDR2 FQNNGV. This CDR3 has 16 amino acids.

This chain connects TRBV5-1 to TRBJ2-1; D is ambiguous. Looked up from germline, CDR1 is SGHRS and CDR2 is YFSETQ. This CDR3 is 16 amino acids long. The V gene lost 0 bases and the J gene lost 0 bases, with 10 bases spanning the gap. The CDR3 reads CASSLGGRVSYNEQFF. CDR3 DNA: TGCGCCAGCAGCTTGGGAGGACGGGTCTCCTACAATGAGCAGTTCTTC.

This clone was seen only once. This sequence joins TRBV5-4 and TRBJ2-1, with TRBD2 matching over 7 bases. This CDR3 has 15 residues. Germline CDR1 SGHNT, CDR2 YYREEE (reference sequence). The ends lost 4 bases at V and 7 bases at J; junction bases unmatched: 11. CDR3: CASSPRDYGGNEQFF. As DNA, the CDR3 is TGTGCCAGCAGCCCTCGGGACTACGGAGGGAATGAGCAGTTCTTC.

The gene calls are TRBV6-6 and TRBJ1-2; no clear D gene. There are 15 residues in the CDR3. Germline CDR1 MNHNY, CDR2 SVGAGI (reference sequence). V lost 6 bases and J 4 bases, leaving 18 bases between the germline ends. The CDR3 is CASSTLRRRSYGYTF. The CDR3 nucleotides read TGTGCCAGCAGCACACTCCGGCGGAGGAGCTATGGCTACACCTTC.

This chain joins TRBV6-1 and TRBJ2-2, with a weak D call TRBD1 (6 bases). Germline V lookup: CDR1 MNHNS, CDR2 SASEGT. The CDR3 loop spans 18 amino acids. Trimming stripped 4 bases from V and 1 base from J, with 19 bases between. The CDR3 region has the DNA TGTGCCAGCAGTGCCTCGCTAGGGGGTAGTGGGAACACCGGGGAGCTGTTTTTT. Translation gives CASSASLGGSGNTGELFF.

The chain joins TRBV2 to TRBJ2-3; 8 bases map to TRBD1. The CDR3 covers 15 residues. The J segment lost 14 bases and the V segment lost 2 bases, leaving 15 bases of the junction unmatched. Germline CDR1 and CDR2: SNHLY and FYNNEI. The CDR3 loop reads CASSESYLSGTGGYF. The CDR3 DNA reads TGTGCCAGCAGTGAATCGTATCTATCTGGGACAGGAGGGTATTTT.

This chain links TRBV5-1 with TRBJ2-3; TRBD2 is a possible D gene (7 bases). V was trimmed by 2 bases and J by 0 bases, leaving 13 bases between them. The CDR3 totals 16 residues. In germline, CDR1 is SGHRS, CDR2 YFSETQ. This CDR3 is CASSLRGGSSTDTQYF. The CDR3 DNA reads as TGCGCCAGCAGCTTACGCGGGGGCTCTAGCACAGATACGCAGTATTTT. The whole variable domain, filled in from reference TRBV5-1 and TRBJ2-3, reads KAGVTQTPRYLIKTRGQQVTLSCSPISGHRSVSWYQQTPGQGLQFLFEYFSETQRNKGNFPGRFSGRQFSNSRSEMNVSTLELGDSALYLCASSLRGGSSTDTQYFGPGTRLTVL.

V is TRBV6-6 and J is TRBJ1-5; a possible D gene is TRBD1 (5 bases). The ends were cut back, 6 bases at V and 6 bases at J, with 18 bases in the middle. There are 15 residues in the CDR3. Germline V gives CDR1 MNHNY, CDR2 SVGAGI (reference sequence). Here the CDR3 DNA reads TGTGCCAGCAGCCTCCGAGCCGGGGCGGGTCAGCCCCAGCATTTT. It yields the protein CASSLRAGAGQPQHF.

CDR3 bases: TGTGCCAGCAGCGGGACAGGGGGCGGTGAGCAGTTCTTC. Its translation is CASSGTGGGEQFF. The rearrangement links TRBV5-4 to TRBJ2-1, with TRBD1 matching over 12 bases. V shed 4 bases and J 9 bases; nucleotides not matched to a gene: 2. The CDR3 loop spans 13 amino acids. Per the germline V gene, CDR1 is SGHNT and CDR2 is YYREEE (reference sequence).

The chain links TRBV5-1 to TRBJ2-3; D is uncertain. Looked up from germline, CDR1 is SGHRS and CDR2 is YFSETQ. V lost 0 bases and J lost 2, with 10 bases in between. This CDR3 region has 15 residues. Here the CDR3 DNA reads TGCGCCAGCAGCTTGGAACGGCAACCCACAGATACGCAGTATTTT. Amino acids: CASSLERQPTDTQYF.

J is TRBJ2-2 and V is TRBV6-5; D is perhaps TRBD2 (5 bases). Trimming stripped 2 bases from V and 4 bases from J, with 11 bases between. Germline V gene sequence: CDR1 MNHEY, CDR2 SVGAGI. This CDR3 spans 15 amino acids. DNA for the CDR3: TGTGCCAGCAGTTACACCCCCGGGGTCACCGGGGAGCTGTTTTTT. Protein: CASSYTPGVTGELFF.

V gene TRBV30 combines with J gene TRBJ1-2, with no clear D. This CDR3 is 11 amino acids long. The germline V gene has CDR1 GTSNPN and CDR2 SVGIG (reference sequence). Between the trimmed V and J ends, which lost 4 bases and 3 bases, there was a span of 6 bases. CDR3 amino acids: CAWTLDYGYTF. CDR3 nucleotides: TGTGCCTGGACTTTGGACTATGGCTACACCTTC.

V is TRBV28 and J is TRBJ2-7; D call uncertain. Trimming took 6 bases from V and 3 from J, leaving 9 bases between them. The CDR3 is made up of 12 amino acids. Looked up from germline, CDR1 is MDHEN and CDR2 is SYDVKM. The CDR3 DNA follows: TGTGCCAGCAGCCCGACGTTCTACGAGCAGTACTTC. Protein product: CASSPTFYEQYF.

This rearrangement joins TRBV28 to TRBJ2-5; 12 bases match TRBD2. Unmatched junction bases numbered 11, after V lost 10 bases and J lost 2 bases. CDR3 size: 16 residues. CDR1 and CDR2 from the germline V gene are MDHEN and SYDVKM. CDR3 DNA: TGTGCCATCCAACCCGGACTAGCGGGGCCACAAGAGACCCAGTACTTC. Its protein product is CAIQPGLAGPQETQYF.

This chain connects TRBV5-4 to TRBJ2-7; D unresolved. Trimming stripped 0 bases from V and 2 bases from J, with 9 bases between. This CDR3 comprises 14 residues. Looked up from germline, CDR1 is SGHNT and CDR2 is YYREEE (reference sequence). In nucleotides, the CDR3 is TGTGCCAGCAGCTTGGGCCAGAAACCCTACGAGCAGTACTTC. It codes for CASSLGQKPYEQYF.

The CDR3 loop reads CASSPRYQETQYF. DNA for the CDR3: TGTGCCAGCAGCCCGAGGTACCAAGAGACCCAGTACTTC. The chain couples TRBV5-4 to TRBJ2-5; D not resolved. The CDR3 runs 13 residues. The germline CDR1 and CDR2 sequences are SGHNT and YYREEE (reference sequence). Trimming pared 4 bases from V and 0 bases from J, leaving 7 bases between.

The V and J genes are TRBV27 and TRBJ1-1; D is perhaps TRBD1 (6 bases). The CDR3 length is 13 residues. Trimming stripped 3 bases from V and 7 bases from J, with 12 bases between. The V gene's germline CDR1 is MNHEY and CDR2 SMNVEV (reference sequence). CDR3 in DNA: TGTGCCAGCAGTTTGGGGACAACCCATGAAGCTTTCTTT. Translating gives CASSLGTTHEAFF.

J is TRBJ1-1 and V is TRBV2; D gene unclear. Germline V CDR1 and CDR2: SNHLY, FYNNEI. The CDR3 spans 13 residues. Trimming pared 6 bases from V and 11 bases from J, leaving 19 bases between. CDR3 bases: TGTGCCAGCAGCCCGGAACTCTTGGGTTTTGCTTTCTTT. Residues: CASSPELLGFAFF.

V is TRBV19 and J is TRBJ2-3; 8 bases agree with TRBD2. V shed 4 bases and J 2 bases; nucleotides not matched to a gene: 5. Germline V CDR1 and CDR2: LNHDA, SQIVND (reference sequence). The length of the CDR3 is 15 residues. The CDR3: CASSSAGGLTDTQYF. In nucleotides, the CDR3 is TGTGCCAGTAGTAGCGCGGGAGGCCTCACAGATACGCAGTATTTT.

Here the CDR3 DNA reads TGCAGCGTTCGACAGTCAGCGGGGGAGCTGTTTTTT. It encodes CSVRQSAGELFF. The chain employs TRBV29-1 and TRBJ2-2; D possibly corresponds to TRBD1 (5 bases). Trimming removed 5 bases from V and 8 bases from J, with 12 bases in between. The germline CDR1 and CDR2 sequences are SQVTM and ANQGSEA. This CDR3 region has 12 residues.

This chain connects TRBV30 to TRBJ1-1; D is unresolved. This CDR3 spans 13 amino acids. Deletions cut 1 base from V and 5 bases from J, with 11 bases between. CDR1 is GTSNPN and CDR2 is SVGIG in the germline V gene (reference sequence). CDR3 coding DNA: TGTGCCTGGAGTGAAATTGCACCAACTGAAGCTTTCTTT. Its translation is CAWSEIAPTEAFF. Looking up the rest from reference TRBV30 and TRBJ1-1 gives the full variable domain: SQTIHQWPATLVQPVGSPLSLECTVEGTSNPNLYWYRQAAGRGLQLLFYSVGIGQISSEVPQNLSASRPQDRQFILSSKKLLLSDSGFYLCAWSEIAPTEAFFGQGTRLTVV.

V and J are TRBV15 and TRBJ2-2; D may be TRBD2 (5 bases). Germline lookup yields CDR1 LNHNV and CDR2 YYDKDF (reference sequence). V gave up 0 bases and J gave up 2 bases, with 7 bases separating them. CDR3 size: 15 residues. CDR3 nucleotides: TGTGCCACCAGCAGAGAAGCGGTTAACACCGGGGAGCTGTTTTTT. It is translated as CATSREAVNTGELFF.

The chain couples TRBV19 to TRBJ1-5; TRBD1 matches 9 bases. The CDR3 covers 14 residues. CDR1 is LNHDA, CDR2 SQIVND, per germline (reference sequence). With V trimmed by 9 bases and J by 3 bases, 6 bases remained unmatched. In nucleotides, the CDR3 is TGTGCCAGCAGCACAGGGGGCACCAATCAGCCCCAGCATTTT. Translating gives CASSTGGTNQPQHF.

This chain links TRBV6-5 with TRBJ1-6; tentative D call: TRBD1 (5 bases). Germline values: CDR1 MNHEY, CDR2 SVGAGI. The CDR3 sequence is 16 residues long. Trimming removed 0 bases at V and 1 base at J, with 7 bases between. CDR3 residues: CASSYSAGSYNSPLHF. CDR3 sequence (DNA): TGTGCCAGCAGTTACTCGGCAGGGTCCTATAATTCACCCCTCCACTTT.

The rearrangement uses TRBV6-1 and TRBJ2-7; D perhaps matches TRBD1 (5 bases). The CDR3 length is 12 residues. CDR1 is MNHNS, CDR2 SASEGT, per germline. Trimming took off 7 bases at V and 2 bases at J, with 9 bases between the two ends. CDR3 DNA: TGTGCCAGCAACAGGCTCCCCTACGAGCAGTACTTC. Protein: CASNRLPYEQYF.